The 2 T cell receptor beta chains listed next were all sequenced from one sample in a study of vaccination and CD4 T cells after COVID-19. The Oncomine TCR Beta short-read assay was what sequenced the DNA obtained from cultured CD4+ T cells. TCRdb re-derived calls from the PCR reads in MiXCR, one entry per CDR3 protein. The sample has 9,500 to 10,000 distinct CDR3 sequences, around 45% seen once. Treatment given: approximately 9-day PBMC culture with coronavirus spike peptide pools or control peptides (ViraFEST assay). No antigens are known for them. What was sequenced was CD4+ T cells from blood, cultured in vitro. The receptors come from a human donor who had recovered from COVID-19.

V is TRBV27 and J is TRBJ2-4; 7 bases align to TRBD2. The junction had 11 bases not matched to a gene; V was cut back by 6 bases and J by 6 bases. Germline V CDR1 and CDR2: MNHEY, SMNVEV (reference sequence). This CDR3 is 15 amino acids long. CDR3 loop: CASSPWGGRGNIQYF. CDR3 in DNA: TGTGCCAGCAGCCCTTGGGGGGGGAGGGGAAACATTCAGTACTTC.

This chain links TRBV6-1 with TRBJ1-3; 7 nucleotides match TRBD1. The CDR3 covers 17 residues. V dropped 5 bases and J dropped 0; count of bases not matched to a gene: 10. Germline CDR1 MNHNS, CDR2 SASEGT. The CDR3 bases are TGTGCCAGCAGTCAGGGGAACAGGGGTTACTCTGGAAACACCATATATTTT. It is translated as CASSQGNRGYSGNTIYF.